The 30 T cell receptor beta chains below all came from one sample that was sequenced in a study of CD8 T cells in ankylosing spondylitis. MiXCR was run by TCRdb on the 5' RACE reads, yielding one entry per CDR3 protein. The sample shows around 150,000 distinct CDR3 sequences, roughly 31% of them seen only once. Sequenced sample: synovial fluid, either unsorted or a sorted T cell fraction (not recorded which). Receptors were obtained from a male donor with ankylosing spondylitis.

This clonotype has a count of ten or more. V and J are TRBV14 and TRBJ2-1, with 10 nucleotides matching TRBD1. In germline, CDR1 is SGHDN, CDR2 FVKESK. This CDR3 is 15 amino acids long. Trimming cost V 4 bases and J 2 bases; bases outside gene matches: 2. The CDR3 region is CASSRGTGAYNEQFF. DNA of the CDR3: TGTGCCAGCAGCCGAGGGACAGGGGCCTACAATGAGCAGTTCTTC.

This clonotype came up a few times. The chain employs TRBV7-6 and TRBJ2-3, with D possibly TRBD2 on 6 matching bases. Trimming cost V 4 bases and J 6 bases, with 14 bases left between them. The CDR3 is made up of 14 amino acids. Germline loops: CDR1 SGHVS, CDR2 FNYEAQ. CDR3 bases: TGTGCCAGCAGCTCGGGGACTCACGGGGATACGCAGTATTTT. Translating it yields CASSSGTHGDTQYF.

The chain links TRBV10-3 to TRBJ2-1; 14 bases fit TRBD2. The J segment lost 1 base and the V segment lost 3 bases, leaving 8 bases of the junction unmatched. The CDR3 length is 19 residues. Germline V gives CDR1 ENHRY, CDR2 SYGVKD. Here the CDR3 DNA reads TGTGCCATCAGTGAAAACCCCGGGACTAGCGGGAGATCCTACAATGAGCAGTTCTTC. It yields the protein CAISENPGTSGRSYNEQFF.

This clonotype has just a few counts. The chain couples TRBV20-1 to TRBJ2-7; D gene unclear. Germline V CDR1 and CDR2: DFQATT, SNEGSKA (reference sequence). The length of the CDR3 is 14 residues. V was clipped by 3 bases and J by 7 bases, with 19 bases between them. CDR3 amino acids: CSASTGSPVGEQYF. In DNA form, the CDR3 reads TGCAGTGCTAGCACGGGCAGTCCGGTCGGGGAGCAGTACTTC.

The genes are TRBV28 and TRBJ1-1; unclear D gene. The CDR3 totals 15 residues. V lost 7 bases, J lost 4 bases, and 19 bases lay in between. In germline, CDR1 is MDHEN, CDR2 SYDVKM. The CDR3: CASNTKARSSTEAFF. For the CDR3, the DNA is TGTGCCAGCAACACAAAGGCTAGGTCGAGCACTGAAGCTTTCTTT.

This chain links TRBV20-1 with TRBJ1-2, with 7 positions matching TRBD1. CDR3 size: 15 residues. Trimming removed 5 bases from V and 6 bases from J; junction bases left unmatched: 15. Germline V gene lookup returns CDR1 DFQATT and CDR2 SNEGSKA (reference sequence). CDR3 in DNA: TGCAGTGCTCTCAACCAAAAAACAGGGGTTGATGGCTACACCTTC. Its translation is CSALNQKTGVDGYTF.

This chain links TRBV2 with TRBJ1-4, with D uncertain. This CDR3 is built from 16 residues. Germline V gene sequence: CDR1 SNHLY, CDR2 FYNNEI. Trimming removed 4 bases at V and 6 bases at J, with 18 bases between. The CDR3 nucleotides read TGTGCCAGCAGTGTTCGGCCGTCTGGATCGTATGAAAAACTGTTTTTT. It specifies CASSVRPSGSYEKLFF.

This clonotype has a handful of counts. This chain uses TRBV20-1 with TRBJ2-2; 8 bases line up with TRBD2. CDR1 is DFQATT and CDR2 is SNEGSKA in the germline V gene (reference sequence). V shed 3 bases and J 2 bases; nucleotides not matched to a gene: 5. CDR3 length: 15 amino acids. CDR3 sequence reads: CSASRGGPNTGELFF. CDR3 sequence (DNA): TGCAGTGCTAGCCGCGGGGGGCCAAACACCGGGGAGCTGTTTTTT.

The V gene is TRBV5-1, the J gene TRBJ2-2, with D hard to call. This CDR3 comprises 15 residues. CDR1 SGHRS and CDR2 YFSETQ come from the germline V gene. V lost 0 bases and J 1 base, leaving 7 bases between the germline ends. The CDR3 sequence is CASSLEWQNTGELFF. As DNA, the CDR3 is TGCGCCAGCAGCTTGGAATGGCAGAACACCGGGGAGCTGTTTTTT.

In this sample, this clonotype turned up many times. CDR3 amino acids: CASSRQTSGRGTDTQYF. Here the CDR3 DNA reads TGTGCCAGCAGTCGTCAGACTAGCGGGAGGGGTACAGATACGCAGTATTTT. This chain links TRBV6-1 with TRBJ2-3, with 14 bases identical to TRBD2. With 5 bases clipped from V and 3 bases from J, the junction kept 7 bases outside the gene matches. The CDR3 is 17 amino acids. From germline, CDR1 is MNHNS and CDR2 SASEGT.

This chain uses TRBV20-1 with TRBJ2-5, with a possible D match to TRBD1 (5 bases). The CDR3 runs 17 residues. Germline V lookup: CDR1 DFQATT, CDR2 SNEGSKA (reference sequence). V gave up 5 bases and J gave up 2 bases, with 24 bases separating them. The CDR3 region is CSAFGQRRFRGQETQYF. In DNA, the CDR3 is TGCAGTGCTTTCGGACAAAGGAGATTCCGCGGACAAGAGACCCAGTACTTC.

This clonotype appeared a few times. This chain uses TRBV6-2 or TRBV6-3 with TRBJ2-1, with a tentative D call TRBD1 (6 bases). V was cut by 8 bases and J by 6 bases, with 20 bases left in between. The CDR3 extends over 15 amino acids. Germline CDR1 and CDR2: MNHEY and SVGEGT. CDR3 sequence reads: CASGLQGIGSNEQFF. CDR3 nucleotides: TGTGCCAGCGGCCTACAGGGTATAGGGAGCAATGAGCAGTTCTTC.

CDR3 loop: CSVRYFGGQETQYF. The CDR3 DNA sequence: TGCAGCGTGCGCTACTTCGGGGGGCAGGAGACCCAGTACTTC. The chain is built from TRBV29-1 and TRBJ2-5, with D perhaps TRBD2 (7 bases). Trimming shortened V by 6 bases and J by 5 bases, and 19 bases separated the two germline ends. The CDR3 covers 14 residues. Germline CDR1 SQVTM, CDR2 ANQGSEA.

This chain connects TRBV10-3 to TRBJ2-7, with 7 bases identical to TRBD1. The CDR3 has 13 residues. Germline-derived CDR1 and CDR2 are ENHRY and SYGVKD. After removal of 10 bases from V and 2 bases from J, the junction contained 8 bases not matched to a gene. CDR3 loop: CATRGTEAYEQYF. In DNA form, the CDR3 reads TGTGCCACCAGGGGGACAGAAGCCTACGAGCAGTACTTC.

This clonotype was recorded many times. The CDR3 DNA reads TGTGCCAGCAGTTTATTGGGGCTATCCGAAGAGACCCAGTACTTC. Its protein is CASSLLGLSEETQYF. This chain uses TRBV27 with TRBJ2-5, with TRBD1 as a possible D gene (5 bases). Trimming stripped 1 base from V and 3 bases from J, with 12 bases between. Germline CDR1 reads MNHEY; CDR2 reads SMNVEV (reference sequence). The length of the CDR3 is 15 residues.

This chain uses TRBV11-2 with TRBJ1-5, with D perhaps matching TRBD1 (6 bases). The CDR3 is made up of 13 amino acids. Trimming removed 0 bases from V and 8 bases from J, with 8 bases in between. Per the germline V gene, CDR1 is SGHAT and CDR2 is FQNNGV. The CDR3 coding sequence is TGTGCCAGCAGCTTAGAAGGGGGTGAGCCCCAGCATTTT. This translates into CASSLEGGEPQHF.

V and J are TRBV18 and TRBJ2-7; D is uncertain. This CDR3 has 14 amino acids. Germline assignment: CDR1 KGHSH and CDR2 LQKENI. Trimming removed 3 bases at V and 5 bases at J, with 14 bases between. CDR3 amino acids: CASSPLGQLDEQYF. CDR3 sequence (DNA): TGTGCCAGCTCACCTCTAGGCCAGCTAGACGAGCAGTACTTC.

V and J are TRBV5-6 and TRBJ2-1; D not resolved. Germline V lookup: CDR1 SGHDT, CDR2 YYEEEE. The CDR3 length is 15 residues. V lost 1 base to trimming and J lost 0 bases, with 8 bases between them. CDR3 loop: CASSLIGDSYNEQFF. CDR3 DNA: TGTGCCAGCAGCTTGATCGGCGACTCCTACAATGAGCAGTTCTTC.

This clonotype was detected only a few times. V usage is TRBV4-1 and J usage is TRBJ2-5; the D call may be TRBD1 or TRBD2 (5 bases each). Trimming shortened V by 3 bases and J by 3 bases, and 11 bases separated the two germline ends. Germline-derived CDR1 and CDR2 are MGHRA and YSYEKL. This CDR3 region has 14 residues. CDR3 loop: CASSQPLGEETQYF. In DNA, the CDR3 is TGCGCCAGCAGCCAGCCACTGGGGGAAGAGACCCAGTACTTC.

The rearrangement joins TRBV20-1 to TRBJ1-2, with 9 bases matching TRBD1. The V gene end was trimmed by 3 bases and the J gene end by 8 bases; junction bases not matched to a gene: 7. The CDR3 covers 13 residues. Germline CDR1 reads DFQATT; CDR2 reads SNEGSKA (reference sequence). The CDR3 region is CSASAGTGRGYTF. The CDR3 DNA is TGCAGTGCTAGTGCCGGGACAGGGAGGGGCTACACCTTC.

The rearrangement links TRBV20-1 to TRBJ2-7; tentative D call: TRBD1 (5 bases). There are 13 residues in the CDR3. The V end was cut by 3 bases, the J end by 7 bases, with 16 bases between. The germline gives CDR1 DFQATT, CDR2 SNEGSKA (reference sequence). As DNA, the CDR3 is TGCAGTGCTAGCCCCGGACACCCTCGGGAGCAGTACTTC. Residues: CSASPGHPREQYF.

The chain links TRBV20-1 to TRBJ2-5; D is undetermined. This CDR3 comprises 11 residues. Trimming removed 3 bases at V and 4 bases at J, with 6 bases between. The germline V gene has CDR1 DFQATT and CDR2 SNEGSKA (reference sequence). CDR3: CSARIGETQYF. CDR3 DNA sequence: TGCAGTGCTAGGATAGGAGAGACCCAGTACTTC.

This rearrangement joins TRBV5-1 to TRBJ2-7, with TRBD1 as a possible D gene (5 bases). Germline V CDR1 and CDR2: SGHRS, YFSETQ. CDR3 length: 15 residues. The V end was cut by 2 bases, the J end by 0 bases, with 12 bases between. CDR3 protein: CASSFQGWGSYEQYF. For the CDR3, the DNA is TGCGCCAGCAGCTTTCAGGGATGGGGCTCCTACGAGCAGTACTTC.

This chain connects TRBV11-3 to TRBJ2-7; D perhaps matches TRBD2 (6 bases). Per the germline V gene, CDR1 is SGHNT and CDR2 is YENEEA. The V end lost 5 bases, the J end lost 0 bases, and 11 bases lay between the germline ends. CDR3 length: 14 residues. The CDR3 nucleotides read TGTGCCAGCAGCCCCCGGCGGGGCTCCTACGAGCAGTACTTC. Encoded protein: CASSPRRGSYEQYF.

This clonotype showed up just a few times. V gene TRBV5-1 combines with J gene TRBJ2-5; possibly TRBD2 for D (5 bases). Trimming stripped 4 bases from V and 2 bases from J, with 9 bases between. Germline CDR1 reads SGHRS; CDR2 reads YFSETQ. This CDR3 is built from 13 residues. The CDR3 sequence: CASSQGLQETQYF. The CDR3 nucleotides read TGCGCCAGCAGCCAAGGACTGCAAGAGACCCAGTACTTC.

This clonotype showed up just once. The V gene is TRBV7-3, the J gene TRBJ2-2, with D hard to call. Germline loops: CDR1 SGHTA, CDR2 FQGTGA. V was shortened by 2 bases and J by 1 base, with 8 bases between the two germline ends. The CDR3 length is 15 residues. The CDR3, as DNA: TGTGCCAGCAGCTTATCGTCCCTGAACACCGGGGAGCTGTTTTTT. It is translated as CASSLSSLNTGELFF.

This clonotype was counted only a few times. The V gene is TRBV15, the J gene TRBJ1-5; the D is unclear. The V end was cut by 5 bases, the J end by 9 bases, with 17 bases between. Germline CDR1 and CDR2: LNHNV and YYDKDF (reference sequence). This CDR3 has 14 residues. CDR3 in amino acids: CATSPPGPGRPQHF. The CDR3 DNA sequence: TGTGCCACCAGCCCCCCGGGTCCAGGTCGGCCCCAGCATTTT.

This clonotype was seen a handful of times. The chain couples TRBV20-1 to TRBJ1-6, with 8 bases matching TRBD1. Trimming cost V 3 bases and J 10 bases; bases outside gene matches: 11. Germline V lookup: CDR1 DFQATT, CDR2 SNEGSKA (reference sequence). This CDR3 spans 15 amino acids. CDR3 residues: CSASPRGRGESPLHF. The CDR3 nucleotides read TGCAGTGCTAGCCCCAGGGGGCGCGGAGAATCACCCCTCCACTTT.

The J gene is TRBJ1-5, the V gene TRBV6-2 or TRBV6-3; D not resolved. Deletions cut 2 bases from V and 0 bases from J, with 23 bases between. This CDR3 contains 20 residues. CDR1 MNHEY and CDR2 SVGEGT come from the germline V gene. CDR3 in DNA: TGTGCCAGCAGTTACCAAACAGATTTTTGGATCTTTTATAGCAATCAGCCCCAGCATTTT. Translating it yields CASSYQTDFWIFYSNQPQHF.

The CDR3 region has the DNA TGCAGCTCAGGGGGTCCCCTCACAGATACGCAGTATTTT. Its translation: CSSGGPLTDTQYF. V is TRBV29-1 and J is TRBJ2-3, with 7 bases matching TRBD1. V lost 8 bases, J lost 2 bases, and 7 bases stayed unmatched. The CDR3 covers 13 residues. Per the germline V gene, CDR1 is SQVTM and CDR2 is ANQGSEA.